This T cell receptor beta chain is from a study of shared clonotypes between healthy human individuals. The overall study: Three CD4 naive, three CD4 memory, two CD8 naive and one CD8 memory plate were used per donor.

CD4+ cells yielded CD45RA+ naive and CD45RA-negative memory subsets. This was a deep-level run. Some clones are missing from TCRdb's copy, which holds only in-frame ones; the method was immunoSEQ multiplex PCR. The sample has 780,000 or so clones; 72% are singletons. V was clipped by 7 bases and J by 0 bases, with 12 bases between them. This CDR3 is 13 amino acids long. The V gene's germline CDR1 is SQVTM and CDR2 ANQGSEA. The rearrangement links TRBV29-1 to TRBJ1-1, with unresolved D. The sequence came from a woman aged 30 to 39 in good health. The sample comprised memory CD4+ T cells sorted from blood. Subset reported: CD45RA-negative fraction. The CDR3: CSARGPMNTEAFF. CDR3 nucleotides: TGCAGCGCCCGAGGACCGATGAACACTGAAGCTTTCTTT.